A single sample is the source of the 20 T cell receptor beta chains below, sequenced in a study of blood T cell repertoires in COVID-19. Produced via immunoSEQ multiplex PCR; TCRdb's table is partial and in-frame only. The sample gives approximately 200,000 clones, 70% to 85% of which show up once; roughly 7.8% is in the top ten. The sequencing input was peripheral blood. The receptor source for this set is a woman aged 80 or over with COVID-19, enrolled during active disease.

The CDR3 coding sequence is TGTGCCAGCAGCCAACGGTCCCTCTTTCCTGGAAACACCATATATTTT. It yields the protein CASSQRSLFPGNTIYF. The chain carries TRBV3-1 (or the pseudogene TRBV3-2) and TRBJ1-3; D unresolved. The CDR3 length is 16 residues. CDR1 is LGHDT and CDR2 is YNNKEL in the germline V gene (reference sequence). The V end lost 2 bases, the J end lost 2 bases, and 13 bases lay between the germline ends.

V usage is TRBV5-6 and J usage is TRBJ1-2; D gene uncertain. CDR1 and CDR2 (germline): SGHDT, YYEEEE. V dropped 3 bases and J dropped 5 bases, with 26 bases sitting between them. This CDR3 spans 18 amino acids. The CDR3 DNA reads as TGTGCCAGCAGCTCCCGCCCCCTGCGCCGGGAAAACTGGTATGGCTACACCTTC. Amino acid sequence: CASSSRPLRRENWYGYTF.

The rearrangement joins TRBV2 to TRBJ1-2, with TRBD1 identical over 8 bases. The germline CDR1 and CDR2 sequences are SNHLY and FYNNEI. V gave up 8 bases and J gave up 0 bases; unmatched junction bases: 8. The length of the CDR3 is 15 residues. CDR3 sequence reads: CASQTRDRTNYGYTF. The CDR3 coding sequence is TGTGCCAGCCAAACCCGGGACAGGACTAACTATGGCTACACCTTC.

V and J are TRBV2 and TRBJ1-1, with D perhaps TRBD1 (6 bases). The CDR3 spans 15 residues. Germline V gene sequence: CDR1 SNHLY, CDR2 FYNNEI. The germline V and J ends were trimmed by 5 bases and 0 bases, with 13 bases remaining between them. CDR3 residues: CASSQGGPMNTEAFF. CDR3 bases: TGTGCCAGCAGTCAAGGGGGGCCCATGAACACTGAAGCTTTCTTT.

The genes are TRBV3-1 (or the pseudogene TRBV3-2) and TRBJ2-7; tentatively, D is TRBD1 (6 bases). This CDR3 region has 14 residues. Germline V CDR1 and CDR2: LGHDT, YNNKEL (reference sequence). V was shortened by 5 bases and J by 0 bases, with 11 bases between the two germline ends. The CDR3 region has the DNA TGTGCCAGCAGCGCGATGGACAGCTCCTACGAGCAGTACTTC. It translates to CASSAMDSSYEQYF.

This clone was counted ten times or more. This chain connects TRBV7-6 to TRBJ1-1; D gene unclear. Per germline, CDR1 SGHVS and CDR2 FNYEAQ. Trimming shortened V by 5 bases and J by 4 bases, and 14 bases separated the two germline ends. The CDR3 length is 14 residues. The CDR3 reads CASSAVGRGTEAFF. The CDR3 DNA follows: TGTGCCAGCAGCGCAGTCGGGCGGGGCACTGAAGCTTTCTTT.

This rearrangement joins TRBV3-1 (or the pseudogene TRBV3-2) to TRBJ2-3; D is undetermined. Germline V gene sequence: CDR1 LGHDT, CDR2 YNNKEL (reference sequence). Trimming cost V 3 bases and J 0 bases, with 13 bases left between them. The CDR3 sequence is 16 residues long. As DNA, the CDR3 is TGTGCCAGCAGCCACGCAAGTTTAACTAGCACAGATACGCAGTATTTT. Its translation: CASSHASLTSTDTQYF.

The V and J genes are TRBV14 and TRBJ1-2, with 7 bases lining up with TRBD1. This CDR3 is built from 16 residues. V shed 0 bases and J 8 bases; nucleotides not matched to a gene: 12. Germline V gene lookup returns CDR1 SGHDN and CDR2 FVKESK. The CDR3 region is CASSQEQDRTGGGYTF. The CDR3, as DNA: TGTGCCAGCAGCCAAGAACAGGACAGGACGGGTGGAGGCTACACCTTC.

The rearrangement joins TRBV6-5 to TRBJ2-7; 9 bases line up with TRBD1. Per the germline V gene, CDR1 is MNHEY and CDR2 is SVGAGI. The CDR3 totals 14 residues. Trimming at V came to 11 bases and at J to 3 bases, leaving 11 bases not matched to a gene. CDR3 in DNA: TGTGCCTCACAAAGGGGACAGGGAATCTACGAGCAGTACTTC. This gives the protein CASQRGQGIYEQYF.

The V gene is TRBV4-1, the J gene TRBJ2-7; weak D call: TRBD2 (5 bases). Germline CDR1 and CDR2: MGHRA and YSYEKL. The length of the CDR3 is 20 residues. V was pared by 0 bases and J by 0 bases, with 24 bases between. The DNA of the CDR3 is TGCGCCAGCAGCCAAGATCTTATGGGTCTTCGGACTCCTTACTCCTACGAGCAGTACTTC. Translating gives CASSQDLMGLRTPYSYEQYF.

The chain joins TRBV29-1 to TRBJ2-3; perhaps TRBD1 as D (5 bases). The CDR3 spans 12 residues. V lost 6 bases and J lost 3, with 10 bases in between. Germline CDR1 is SQVTM and CDR2 is ANQGSEA. The CDR3 sequence is CSVKGITDTQYF. The CDR3 nucleotides are TGCAGCGTGAAGGGGATTACAGATACGCAGTATTTT.

The chain links TRBV5-4 to TRBJ1-1, with D perhaps matching TRBD1 (5 bases). The V gene's germline CDR1 is SGHNT and CDR2 YYREEE (reference sequence). With 0 bases removed from V and 6 bases from J, the gap between germline ends came to 9 bases. CDR3 size: 13 residues. In nucleotides, the CDR3 is TGTGCCAGCAGCTTGGGCGGGGCCCCTGAAGCTTTCTTT. The encoded protein is CASSLGGAPEAFF. Combining the CDR3 with reference TRBV5-4 and TRBJ1-1 gives the whole variable domain ETGVTQSPTHLIKTRGQQVTLRCSSQSGHNTVSWYQQALGQGPQFIFQYYREEENGRGNFPPRFSGLQFPNYSSELNVNALELDDSALYLCASSLGGAPEAFFGQGTRLTVV.

This clone was seen once. The chain combines TRBV5-1 with TRBJ2-3; 10 positions agree with TRBD2. V trimming: 4 bases; J trimming: 7 bases; junction bases outside the gene matches: 9. Germline-derived CDR1 and CDR2 are SGHRS and YFSETQ. The CDR3 has 15 residues. CDR3 nucleotide sequence: TGCGCCAGCAGCCTCCTAGCGGGGGTCTTAAATACGCAGTATTTT. It codes for CASSLLAGVLNTQYF.

This clone came up a few times. This chain connects TRBV19 to TRBJ1-5; possible D gene TRBD1, 5 bases. This CDR3 has 15 residues. V gave up 1 base and J gave up 7 bases, with 14 bases separating them. Germline V CDR1 and CDR2: LNHDA, SQIVND (reference sequence). CDR3 nucleotides: TGTGCCAGTAGTATAGCAGGGCCCACGGGCCAGCCCCAGCATTTT. Protein sequence: CASSIAGPTGQPQHF.

This rearrangement joins TRBV5-4 to TRBJ1-5; unclear D gene. CDR1 is SGHNT and CDR2 is YYREEE in the germline V gene (reference sequence). V gave up 2 bases and J gave up 0 bases, with 15 bases separating them. The CDR3 has 17 residues. The CDR3 is CASSFGGRVGSNQPQHF. CDR3 DNA: TGTGCCAGCAGCTTCGGTGGCCGGGTCGGTAGCAATCAGCCCCAGCATTTT.

The chain recombines TRBV5-1 with TRBJ2-6; D gene unclear. The CDR3 runs to 13 residues. V gave up 5 bases and J gave up 1 base, with 4 bases separating them. Germline lookup yields CDR1 SGHRS and CDR2 YFSETQ. The DNA for the CDR3 is TGCGCCAGCAGACTTTCTGGGGCCAACGTCCTGACTTTC. It codes for CASRLSGANVLTF.

The rearrangement uses TRBV5-6 and TRBJ1-2; the D is unclear. Germline CDR1 and CDR2: SGHDT and YYEEEE. Deletions cut 2 bases from V and 5 bases from J, with 13 bases between. The CDR3 totals 14 residues. This CDR3 is CASSFISGSYGYTF. DNA of the CDR3: TGTGCCAGCAGCTTTATCAGCGGCTCGTATGGCTACACCTTC.

The chain uses TRBV7-3 and TRBJ2-2, with TRBD1 matching over 10 bases. The CDR3 has 16 residues. Germline CDR1 and CDR2: SGHTA and FQGTGA. With 4 bases clipped from V and 8 bases from J, the junction kept 10 bases outside the gene matches. The CDR3 sequence is CASSSPGQGSEGELFF. CDR3 nucleotide sequence: TGTGCCAGCAGCTCACCGGGACAGGGGAGTGAAGGGGAGCTGTTTTTT.

The V and J genes are TRBV2 and TRBJ2-7; weak D call: TRBD1 (5 bases). The CDR3 extends over 11 amino acids. V shed 6 bases and J shed 9 bases, with 12 bases lying between them. Per the germline V gene, CDR1 is SNHLY and CDR2 is FYNNEI. This CDR3 is CASRGEGRQYF. As DNA, the CDR3 is TGTGCCAGCAGAGGGGAAGGGCGGCAGTACTTC. Filled out from reference TRBV2 and TRBJ2-7, the complete variable domain reads EPEVTQTPSHQVTQMGQEVILRCVPISNHLYFYWYRQILGQKVEFLVSFYNNEISEKSEIFDDQFSVERPDGSNFTLKIRSTKLEDSAMYFCASRGEGRQYFGPGTRLTVT.

The chain carries TRBV24-1 and TRBJ2-5; TRBD2 agrees at 7 bases. V dropped 4 bases and J dropped 5; count of bases not matched to a gene: 9. CDR3 length equals 15 residues. Germline V gene sequence: CDR1 KGHDR, CDR2 SFDVKD. CDR3 DNA: TGTGCCACCAGTGACCGCCGGACTAGTTTGGAGACCCAGTACTTC. It encodes CATSDRRTSLETQYF.